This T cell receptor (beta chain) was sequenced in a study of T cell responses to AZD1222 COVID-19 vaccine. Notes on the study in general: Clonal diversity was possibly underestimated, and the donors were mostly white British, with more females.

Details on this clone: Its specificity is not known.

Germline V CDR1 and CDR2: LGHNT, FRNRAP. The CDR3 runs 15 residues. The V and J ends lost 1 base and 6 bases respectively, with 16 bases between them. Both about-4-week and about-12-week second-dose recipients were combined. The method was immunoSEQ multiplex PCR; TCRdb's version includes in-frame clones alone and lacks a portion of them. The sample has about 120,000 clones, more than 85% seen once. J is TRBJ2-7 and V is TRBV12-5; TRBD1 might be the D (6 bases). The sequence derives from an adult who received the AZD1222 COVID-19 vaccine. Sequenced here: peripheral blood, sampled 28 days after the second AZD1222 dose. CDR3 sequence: CASGLDGGGMGEQYF. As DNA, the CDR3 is TGTGCTAGTGGTTTGGATGGGGGCGGTATGGGCGAGCAGTACTTC.